The clone carrying this TCR beta chain has ten or more counts. Antigen: not known. For Graves' hyperthyroidism to be stable, ophthalmopathy could not progress within 18 months. The source of the sample is a study of T cells in Graves' hyperthyroidism and ophthalmopathy. Study findings and constraints: Blood also carried most thyroid clonotypes expanded above 0.001.

The CDR3 regions of TCR beta were amplified from RNA transcripts. Initially, a first-round RT-PCR of the TCR CDR3 employed the HTBI primer set. From the multiplex PCR reads, TCRdb called clonotypes with MiXCR, one entry per CDR3 protein. This sample carries nearly 750,000 distinct CDR3 sequences, roughly a third of them seen once, and the ten largest clones take 30% to 40%. The CDR3 consists of 13 residues. In germline, CDR1 is SQVTM, CDR2 ANQGSEA. V was trimmed by 4 bases and J by 7 bases, leaving 16 bases between them. This TCR came from a woman aged 40 to 50 with Graves' hyperthyroidism. The sequencing input was blood. The chain couples TRBV29-1 to TRBJ1-2; the D gene is possibly TRBD1 (6 bases). CDR3 DNA: TGCAGCGTTGTTATTGCTGGGGGGCTTGGCTACACCTTC. Residues: CSVVIAGGLGYTF.